This T cell receptor beta chain was captured in a study of blood T cell repertoires in COVID-19. About the study: Acute-phase and convalescent COVID-19 samples originated in the United States, Italy and Spain. T cells, B-cell-depleted T cells, or PBMCs supplied cDNA or gDNA.

Per the original methods: Amplification from reference gene primers served as the basis for estimated nucleated cell counts. Using immunoSEQ multiplex PCR, the repertoire was profiled, and TCRdb retains in-frame clones only, with some absent. V, J and clone size reflect that table, while D and trimming were determined from the DNA. This sample carries roughly 60,000 clones, roughly 80% of them seen once, and the ten largest clones take around 10%. The V end lost 1 base, the J end lost 6 bases, and 15 bases lay between the germline ends. In germline, CDR1 is SSHAT, CDR2 FNYEAQ (reference sequence). The CDR3 spans 16 residues. Seattle's cohort entered during active infection and was followed longitudinally.

The chain links TRBV7-7 to TRBJ2-2, with D perhaps matching TRBD2 (6 bases). Material: peripheral blood. The receptor was derived from a man at least 80 years old with COVID-19, enrolled during active disease. CDR3 sequence: CASSLELAERAGELFF. Here the CDR3 DNA reads TGTGCCAGCAGCTTAGAATTAGCGGAGAGGGCCGGGGAGCTGTTTTTT.